The 5 T cell receptor beta chains presented below share a single source sample, sequenced in a study of technical replicates of blood from a few donors. Clones were sequenced by immunoSEQ multiplex PCR, and TCRdb holds only the in-frame ones, with some missing. Among about 84,000 clones listed, about 98% were seen once. Sample: T cells isolated from PBMCs. The receptors were gathered from a human donor in good health.

The chain recombines TRBV5-3 with TRBJ1-5; maybe TRBD1 (5 bases). TRBV5-3 is sorted into the ORF group, with uncertain function. Trimming shortened V by 0 bases and J by 0 bases, and 13 bases separated the two germline ends. This CDR3 has 17 amino acids. CDR3 in DNA: TGTGCCAGAAGCTTGGGGAGGGGCCCCTATAGCAATCAGCCCCAGCATTTT. This codes for CARSLGRGPYSNQPQHF.

In its sample, this clone was seen once. This chain links TRBV11-2 with TRBJ2-1; possibly TRBD2 for D (7 bases). Germline CDR1 reads SGHAT; CDR2 reads FQNNGV. With 1 base removed from V and 10 bases from J, the gap between germline ends came to 17 bases. The CDR3 length is 15 residues. The CDR3 DNA reads as TGTGCCAGCAGCTTAGGTGGAGGGGGGGGCCGCGAGCAGTTCTTC. Encoded protein: CASSLGGGGGREQFF.

The chain carries TRBV19 and TRBJ1-2; D ambiguous. Per germline, CDR1 LNHDA and CDR2 SQIVND (reference sequence). CDR3 length: 11 amino acids. V shed 7 bases and J shed 4 bases, with 7 bases lying between them. In nucleotides, the CDR3 is TGTGCCAGTAACAGTCCCTATGGCTACACCTTC. Its protein product is CASNSPYGYTF. Full variable domain (outside the CDR3, taken from reference TRBV19 and TRBJ1-2): DGGITQSPKYLFRKEGQNVTLSCEQNLNHDAMYWYRQDPGQGLRLIYYSQIVNDFQKGDIAEGYSVSREKKESFPLTVTSAQKNPTAFYLCASNSPYGYTFGSGTRLTVV.

This chain connects TRBV11-2 to TRBJ2-7; 9 nucleotides line up with TRBD1. Germline values: CDR1 SGHAT, CDR2 FQNNGV. The CDR3 length is 15 residues. V dropped 5 bases and J dropped 7; count of bases not matched to a gene: 12. The CDR3 region is CASSVNKGDRDEQYF. CDR3 nucleotide sequence: TGTGCCAGCAGCGTCAACAAGGGGGACAGGGATGAGCAGTACTTC.

The chain carries TRBV6-5 and TRBJ1-2; maybe TRBD1 (6 bases). The CDR3 totals 16 residues. In germline, CDR1 is MNHEY, CDR2 SVGAGI. V gave up 0 bases and J gave up 4 bases, with 15 bases separating them. CDR3 DNA sequence: TGTGCCAGCAGTTACTCGGTTAGGGGGACCACCTATGGCTACACCTTC. Protein sequence: CASSYSVRGTTYGYTF.